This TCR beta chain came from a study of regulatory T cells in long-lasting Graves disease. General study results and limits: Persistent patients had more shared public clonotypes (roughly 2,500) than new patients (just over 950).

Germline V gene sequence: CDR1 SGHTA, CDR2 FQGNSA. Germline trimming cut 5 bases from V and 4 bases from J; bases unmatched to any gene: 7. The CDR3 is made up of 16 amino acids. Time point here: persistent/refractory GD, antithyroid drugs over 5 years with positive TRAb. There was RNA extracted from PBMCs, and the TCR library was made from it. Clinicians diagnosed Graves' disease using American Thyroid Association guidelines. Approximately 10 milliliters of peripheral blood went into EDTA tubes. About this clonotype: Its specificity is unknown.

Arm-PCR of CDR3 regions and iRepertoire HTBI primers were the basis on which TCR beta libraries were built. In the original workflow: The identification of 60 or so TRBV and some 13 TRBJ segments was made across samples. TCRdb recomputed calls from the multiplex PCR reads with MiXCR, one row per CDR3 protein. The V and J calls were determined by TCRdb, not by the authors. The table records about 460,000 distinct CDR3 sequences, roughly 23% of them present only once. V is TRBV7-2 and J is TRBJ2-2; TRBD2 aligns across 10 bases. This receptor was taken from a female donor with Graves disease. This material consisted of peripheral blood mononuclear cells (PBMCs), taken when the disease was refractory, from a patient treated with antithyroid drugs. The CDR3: CASSPPGLASTGELFF. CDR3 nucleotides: TGTGCCAGCAGCCCACCGGGACTAGCGAGCACCGGGGAGCTGTTTTTT.